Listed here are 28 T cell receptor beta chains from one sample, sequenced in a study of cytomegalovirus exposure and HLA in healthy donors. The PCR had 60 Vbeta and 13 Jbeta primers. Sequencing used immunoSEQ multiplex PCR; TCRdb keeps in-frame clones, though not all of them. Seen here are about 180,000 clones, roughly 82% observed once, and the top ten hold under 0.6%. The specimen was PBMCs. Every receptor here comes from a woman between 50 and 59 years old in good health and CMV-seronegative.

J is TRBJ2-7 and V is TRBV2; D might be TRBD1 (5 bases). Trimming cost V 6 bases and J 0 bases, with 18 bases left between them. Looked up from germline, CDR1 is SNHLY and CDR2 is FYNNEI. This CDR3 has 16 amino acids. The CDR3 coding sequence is TGTGCCAGCAGCCCTCTAGGGGCCCAATTCTCCTACGAGCAGTACTTC. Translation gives CASSPLGAQFSYEQYF.

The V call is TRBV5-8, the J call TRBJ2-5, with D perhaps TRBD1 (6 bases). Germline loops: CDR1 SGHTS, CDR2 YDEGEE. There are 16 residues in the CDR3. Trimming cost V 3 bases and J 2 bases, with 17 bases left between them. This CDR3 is CASSSGTLSAQETQYF. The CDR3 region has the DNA TGTGCCAGCAGCTCGGGGACACTTAGTGCACAAGAGACCCAGTACTTC. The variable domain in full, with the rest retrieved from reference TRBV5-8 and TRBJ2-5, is EAGVTQSPTHLIKTRGQQATLRCSPISGHTSVYWYQQALGLGLQFLLWYDEGEERNRGNFPPRFSGRQFPNYSSELNVNALELEDSALYLCASSSGTLSAQETQYFGPGTRLLVL.

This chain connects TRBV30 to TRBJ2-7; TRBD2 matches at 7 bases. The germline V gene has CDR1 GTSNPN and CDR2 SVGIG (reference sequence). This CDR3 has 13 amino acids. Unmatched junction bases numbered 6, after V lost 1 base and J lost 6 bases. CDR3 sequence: CAWSGGGSFEQYF. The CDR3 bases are TGTGCCTGGAGTGGAGGCGGGAGTTTCGAGCAGTACTTC.

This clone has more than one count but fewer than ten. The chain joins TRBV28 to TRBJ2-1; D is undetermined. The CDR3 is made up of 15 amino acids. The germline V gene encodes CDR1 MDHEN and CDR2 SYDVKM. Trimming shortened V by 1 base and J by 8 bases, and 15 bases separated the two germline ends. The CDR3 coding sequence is TGTGCCAGCAGTTTATCGTCACCCCTAGGCTATGAGCAGTTCTTC. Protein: CASSLSSPLGYEQFF.

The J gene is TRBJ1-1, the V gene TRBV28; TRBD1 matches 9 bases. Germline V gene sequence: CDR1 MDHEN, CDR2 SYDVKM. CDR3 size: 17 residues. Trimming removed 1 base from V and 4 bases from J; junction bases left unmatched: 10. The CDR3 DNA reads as TGTGCCAGCAGTTTATACAACCTACAGGGGGCTGGCACTGAAGCTTTCTTT. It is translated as CASSLYNLQGAGTEAFF. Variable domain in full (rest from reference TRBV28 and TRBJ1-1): DVKVTQSSRYLVKRTGEKVFLECVQDMDHENMFWYRQDPGLGLRLIYFSYDVKMKEKGDIPEGYSVSREKKERFSLILESASTNQTSMYLCASSLYNLQGAGTEAFFGQGTRLTVV.

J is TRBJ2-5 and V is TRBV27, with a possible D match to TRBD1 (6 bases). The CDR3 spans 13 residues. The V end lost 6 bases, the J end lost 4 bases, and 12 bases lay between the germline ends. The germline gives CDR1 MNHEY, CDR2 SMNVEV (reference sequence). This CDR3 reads CASRLLGGETQYF. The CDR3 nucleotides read TGTGCCAGCAGACTACTAGGGGGAGAGACCCAGTACTTC.

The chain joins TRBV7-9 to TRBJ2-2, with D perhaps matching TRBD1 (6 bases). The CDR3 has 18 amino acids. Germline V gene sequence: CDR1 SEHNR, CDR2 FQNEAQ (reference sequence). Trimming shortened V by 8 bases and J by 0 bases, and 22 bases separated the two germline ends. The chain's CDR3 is CASGYLTGTGPNTGELFF. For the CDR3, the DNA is TGTGCCAGCGGATATTTAACAGGGACGGGGCCGAACACCGGGGAGCTGTTTTTT.

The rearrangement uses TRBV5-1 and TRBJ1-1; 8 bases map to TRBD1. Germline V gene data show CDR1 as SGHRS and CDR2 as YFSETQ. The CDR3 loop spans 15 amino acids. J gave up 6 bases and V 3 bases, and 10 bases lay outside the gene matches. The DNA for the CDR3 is TGCGCCAGCAGCTCCCTAGGACAGGGTGCGGCTGAAGCTTTCTTT. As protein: CASSSLGQGAAEAFF.

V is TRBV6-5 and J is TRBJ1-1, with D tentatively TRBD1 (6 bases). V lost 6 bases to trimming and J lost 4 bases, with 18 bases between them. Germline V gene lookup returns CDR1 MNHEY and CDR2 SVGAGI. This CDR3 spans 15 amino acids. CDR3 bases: TGTGCCAGCAGAGTTTACAGGGTTAAGGGCACTGAAGCTTTCTTT. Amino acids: CASRVYRVKGTEAFF.

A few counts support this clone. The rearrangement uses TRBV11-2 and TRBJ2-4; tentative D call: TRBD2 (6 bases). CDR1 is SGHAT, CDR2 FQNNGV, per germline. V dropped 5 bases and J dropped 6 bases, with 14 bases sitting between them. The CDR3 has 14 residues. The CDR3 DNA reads TGTGCCAGCAGCCCCCCGGCGGGGAGAAACATTCAGTACTTC. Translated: CASSPPAGRNIQYF.

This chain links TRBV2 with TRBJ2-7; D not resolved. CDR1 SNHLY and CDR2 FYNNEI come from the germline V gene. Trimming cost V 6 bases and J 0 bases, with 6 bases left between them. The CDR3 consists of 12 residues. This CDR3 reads CASSYSSYEQYF. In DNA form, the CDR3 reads TGTGCCAGCAGCTACAGCTCCTACGAGCAGTACTTC.

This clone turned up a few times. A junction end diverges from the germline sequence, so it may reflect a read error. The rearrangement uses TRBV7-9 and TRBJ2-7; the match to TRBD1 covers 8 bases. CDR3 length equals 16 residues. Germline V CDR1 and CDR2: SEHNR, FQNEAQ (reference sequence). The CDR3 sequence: CSSSLETGANSYEQYF. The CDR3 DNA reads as TGTTCCAGCAGCTTAGAGACAGGGGCCAACTCCTACGAGCAGTACTTC.

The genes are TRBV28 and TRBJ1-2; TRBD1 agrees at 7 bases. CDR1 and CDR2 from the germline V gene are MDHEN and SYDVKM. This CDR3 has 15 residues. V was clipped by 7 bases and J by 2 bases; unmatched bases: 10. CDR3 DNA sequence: TGTGCCAGCACCATGTATGAGGGACAGAACTATGGCTACACCTTC. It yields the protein CASTMYEGQNYGYTF.

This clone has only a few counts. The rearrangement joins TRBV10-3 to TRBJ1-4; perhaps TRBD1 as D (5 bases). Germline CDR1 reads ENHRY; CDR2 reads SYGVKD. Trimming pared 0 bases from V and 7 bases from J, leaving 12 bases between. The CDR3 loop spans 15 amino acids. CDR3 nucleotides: TGTGCCATCAGTGAGTCTGGGGCAGGGTTTGAAAAACTGTTTTTT. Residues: CAISESGAGFEKLFF.

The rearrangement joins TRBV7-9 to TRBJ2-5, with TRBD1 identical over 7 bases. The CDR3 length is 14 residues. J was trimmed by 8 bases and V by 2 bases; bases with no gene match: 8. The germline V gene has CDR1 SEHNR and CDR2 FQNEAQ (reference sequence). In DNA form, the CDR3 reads TGTGCCAGCAGCTTACTAGGGCAGGGGGTAACCCAGTACTTC. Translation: CASSLLGQGVTQYF.

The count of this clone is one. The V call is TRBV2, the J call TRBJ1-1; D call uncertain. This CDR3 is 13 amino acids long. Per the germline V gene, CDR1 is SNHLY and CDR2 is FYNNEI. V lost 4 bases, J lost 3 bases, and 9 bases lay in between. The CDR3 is CASSVRQDTEAFF. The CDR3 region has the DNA TGTGCCAGCAGTGTGCGGCAAGACACTGAAGCTTTCTTT.

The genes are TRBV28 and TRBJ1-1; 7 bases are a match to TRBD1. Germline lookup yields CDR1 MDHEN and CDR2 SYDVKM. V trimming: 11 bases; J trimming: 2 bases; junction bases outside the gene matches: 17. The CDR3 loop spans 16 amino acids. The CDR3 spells CAAPAGGQLFNTEAFF. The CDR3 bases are TGTGCCGCCCCCGCCGGGGGACAGCTATTTAACACTGAAGCTTTCTTT. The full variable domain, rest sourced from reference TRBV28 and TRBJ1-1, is DVKVTQSSRYLVKRTGEKVFLECVQDMDHENMFWYRQDPGLGLRLIYFSYDVKMKEKGDIPEGYSVSREKKERFSLILESASTNQTSMYLCAAPAGGQLFNTEAFFGQGTRLTVV.

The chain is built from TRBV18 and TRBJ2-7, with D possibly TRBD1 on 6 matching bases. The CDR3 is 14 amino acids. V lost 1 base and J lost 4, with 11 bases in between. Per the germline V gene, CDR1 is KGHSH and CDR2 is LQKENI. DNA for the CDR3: TGTGCCAGCTCACCACAAACAGGGTGGTACGAGCAGTACTTC. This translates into CASSPQTGWYEQYF.

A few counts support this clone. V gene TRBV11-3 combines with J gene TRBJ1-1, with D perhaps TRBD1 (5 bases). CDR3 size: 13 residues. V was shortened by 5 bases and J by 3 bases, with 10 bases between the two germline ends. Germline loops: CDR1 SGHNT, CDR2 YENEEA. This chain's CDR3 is CASSQGTDTEAFF. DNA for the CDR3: TGTGCCAGCAGCCAAGGGACTGACACTGAAGCTTTCTTT.

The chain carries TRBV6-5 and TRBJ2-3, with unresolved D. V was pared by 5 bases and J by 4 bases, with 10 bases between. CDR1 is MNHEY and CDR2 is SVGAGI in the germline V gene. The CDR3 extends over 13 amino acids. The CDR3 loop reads CASSGEPPDTQYF. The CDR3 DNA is TGTGCCAGCAGTGGAGAACCGCCAGATACGCAGTATTTT.

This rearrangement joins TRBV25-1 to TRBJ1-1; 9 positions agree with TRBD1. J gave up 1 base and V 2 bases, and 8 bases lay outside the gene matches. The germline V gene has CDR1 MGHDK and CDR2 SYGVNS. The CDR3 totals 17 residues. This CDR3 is CASSEPGTGIGNTEAFF. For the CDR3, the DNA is TGTGCCAGCAGTGAACCCGGGACAGGGATCGGGAACACTGAAGCTTTCTTT.

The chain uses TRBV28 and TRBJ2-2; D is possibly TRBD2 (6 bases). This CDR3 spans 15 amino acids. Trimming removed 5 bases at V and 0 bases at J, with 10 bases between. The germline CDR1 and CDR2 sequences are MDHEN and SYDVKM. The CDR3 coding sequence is TGTGCCAGCAGTCTCGGGGGAACGAACACCGGGGAGCTGTTTTTT. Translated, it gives CASSLGGTNTGELFF.

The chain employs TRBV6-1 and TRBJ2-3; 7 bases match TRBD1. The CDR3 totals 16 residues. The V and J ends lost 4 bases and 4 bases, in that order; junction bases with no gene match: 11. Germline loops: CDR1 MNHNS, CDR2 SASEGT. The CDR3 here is CASSGETGWVADTQYF. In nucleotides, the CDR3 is TGTGCCAGCAGTGGGGAGACAGGGTGGGTAGCAGATACGCAGTATTTT.

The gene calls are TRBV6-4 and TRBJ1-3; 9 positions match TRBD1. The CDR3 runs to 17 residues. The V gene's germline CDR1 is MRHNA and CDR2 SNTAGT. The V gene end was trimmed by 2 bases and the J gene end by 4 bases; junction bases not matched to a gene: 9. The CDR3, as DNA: TGTGCCAGCAGTGACGAAAAACAGGGGGCCCGAGGAAACACCATATATTTT. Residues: CASSDEKQGARGNTIYF.

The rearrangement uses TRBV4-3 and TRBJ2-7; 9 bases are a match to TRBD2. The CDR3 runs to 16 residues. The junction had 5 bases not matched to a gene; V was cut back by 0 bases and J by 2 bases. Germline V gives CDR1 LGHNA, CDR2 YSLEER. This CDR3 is CASSQDLLAGTYEQYF. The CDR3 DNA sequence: TGCGCCAGCAGCCAAGATCTCCTAGCGGGGACCTACGAGCAGTACTTC.

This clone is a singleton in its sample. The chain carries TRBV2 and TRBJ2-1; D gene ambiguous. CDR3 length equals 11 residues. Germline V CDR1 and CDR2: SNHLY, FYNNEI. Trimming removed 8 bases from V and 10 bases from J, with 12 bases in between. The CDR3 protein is CASFGWREQFF. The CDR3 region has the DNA TGTGCCAGCTTTGGGTGGAGAGAGCAGTTCTTC.

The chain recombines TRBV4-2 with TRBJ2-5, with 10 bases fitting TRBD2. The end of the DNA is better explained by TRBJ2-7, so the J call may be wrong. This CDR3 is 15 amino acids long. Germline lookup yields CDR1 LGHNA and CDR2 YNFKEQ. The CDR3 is CASSRGLAPPYEQYF. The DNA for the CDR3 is TGTGCCAGCAGCCGGGGACTAGCGCCTCCCTACGAGCAGTACTTC.

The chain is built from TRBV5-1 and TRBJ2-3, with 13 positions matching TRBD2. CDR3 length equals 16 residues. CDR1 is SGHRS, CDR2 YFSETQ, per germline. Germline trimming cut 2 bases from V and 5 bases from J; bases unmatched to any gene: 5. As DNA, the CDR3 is TGCGCCAGCAGCTTACTAGCGGGGGGGCCCTTAGATACGCAGTATTTT. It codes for CASSLLAGGPLDTQYF.